Below are 9 T cell receptor beta chains sequenced from a single sample in a study of PD-1 blockade in classical Hodgkin lymphoma. Measured with immunoSEQ multiplex PCR; TCRdb has only the in-frame clones, and not every one. The repertoire consists of about 58,000 clones, with roughly 91% occurring once and the leading ten covering roughly 5.4%. Each of the patients experienced relapse following autologous stem cell transplantation, and their brentuximab vedotin exposure differed. Here the sequenced sample was peripheral blood mononuclear cells (PBMCs), taken before the second cycle of nivolumab. The receptors originated from a human donor with classical Hodgkin lymphoma.

CDR3 DNA sequence: TGTGCCACCAGCAGAGGGGGAGACAGGGTGAACACTGAAGCTTTCTTT. This translates into CATSRGGDRVNTEAFF. The V and J genes are TRBV15 and TRBJ1-1; 7 bases agree with TRBD1. After removal of 1 base from V and 0 bases from J, the junction contained 5 bases not matched to a gene. The CDR3 consists of 16 residues. The germline V gene encodes CDR1 LNHNV and CDR2 YYDKDF (reference sequence).

The genes are TRBV5-1 and TRBJ2-5, with a tentative D call TRBD2 (5 bases). CDR3 size: 14 residues. The ends were cut back, 2 bases at V and 4 bases at J, with 12 bases in the middle. Germline V gives CDR1 SGHRS, CDR2 YFSETQ. The CDR3 spells CASSFEGIGETQYF. The CDR3 coding sequence is TGCGCCAGCAGCTTTGAGGGTATAGGAGAGACCCAGTACTTC.

The V and J genes are TRBV7-9 and TRBJ2-3, with TRBD1 as a possible D gene (5 bases). CDR1 SEHNR and CDR2 FQNEAQ come from the germline V gene (reference sequence). V lost 11 bases and J 7 bases, leaving 16 bases between the germline ends. This CDR3 is 12 amino acids long. CDR3 sequence (DNA): TGTGCCTTACGTTCAATGGGGCATACGCAGTATTTT. It yields the protein CALRSMGHTQYF.

This clone was recorded only once. The gene calls are TRBV28 and TRBJ1-2, with D tentatively TRBD1 (5 bases). V lost 5 bases and J 5 bases, leaving 18 bases between the germline ends. CDR1 is MDHEN, CDR2 SYDVKM, per germline. The CDR3 is 15 amino acids. The CDR3 DNA is TGTGCCAGCAGTCCCTTGGCTGGGGGGGTTTATGGCTACACCTTC. This encodes CASSPLAGGVYGYTF.

The chain recombines TRBV7-9 with TRBJ1-1; D is perhaps TRBD1 (5 bases). Trimming pared 4 bases from V and 5 bases from J, leaving 8 bases between. Germline V gene data show CDR1 as SEHNR and CDR2 as FQNEAQ (reference sequence). CDR3 length: 12 residues. The CDR3 region is CASSWGETEAFF. The DNA for the CDR3 is TGTGCCAGCAGCTGGGGGGAGACTGAAGCTTTCTTT. Full variable domain (missing parts from reference TRBV7-9 and TRBJ1-1): DTGVSQNPRHKITKRGQNVTFRCDPISEHNRLYWYRQTLGQGPEFLTYFQNEAQLEKSRLLSDRFSAERPKGSFSTLEIQRTEQGDSAMYLCASSWGETEAFFGQGTRLTVV.

The CDR3 DNA is TGTGCCAGCAGCTTAAGTCGGGCGGGAAACACCATATATTTT. Its protein is CASSLSRAGNTIYF. V usage is TRBV7-8 and J usage is TRBJ1-3; D not resolved. V was shortened by 2 bases and J by 4 bases, with 9 bases between the two germline ends. The CDR3 runs to 14 residues. CDR1 and CDR2 (germline): SGHVS, FQNEAQ.

The chain uses TRBV19 and TRBJ1-1; 9 positions agree with TRBD1. The CDR3 is 16 residues long. Germline V lookup: CDR1 LNHDA, CDR2 SQIVND (reference sequence). Germline trimming cut 5 bases from V and 4 bases from J; bases unmatched to any gene: 11. The CDR3 DNA reads TGTGCCAGTAGTTCCCGGACAGGGGCCCGGGGCACTGAAGCTTTCTTT. Amino acids: CASSSRTGARGTEAFF.

CDR3 sequence (DNA): TGTGCCAGCAGGCCTTACTCGGGGGAGGCAGATACGCAGTATTTT. It specifies CASRPYSGEADTQYF. The chain uses TRBV28 and TRBJ2-3; D perhaps matches TRBD2 (6 bases). Trimming removed 6 bases at V and 4 bases at J, with 17 bases between. The germline V gene has CDR1 MDHEN and CDR2 SYDVKM. The CDR3 totals 15 residues.

V and J are TRBV18 and TRBJ1-2, with 8 bases aligning to TRBD1. The V gene end was trimmed by 1 base and the J gene end by 5 bases; junction bases not matched to a gene: 24. The CDR3 has 21 amino acids. Germline V gives CDR1 KGHSH, CDR2 LQKENI. CDR3 nucleotides: TGTGCCAGCTCACCACTCGCTCTCACCGGGACAGGAAGTAGAGAGGGGTATGGCTACACCTTC. Its protein product is CASSPLALTGTGSREGYGYTF.